These 23 T cell receptor beta chains were sequenced from one sample in a study of blood T cell repertoires in COVID-19. Assay: immunoSEQ multiplex PCR; the TCRdb copy retains only in-frame clones and omits some. This table has roughly 350,000 clones, 70% to 90% appearing once. Specimen: peripheral blood. All receptors come from a woman aged 30 to 39 with COVID-19, enrolled during active disease.

This chain uses TRBV5-1 with TRBJ1-1, with D tentatively TRBD1 (6 bases). This CDR3 has 14 amino acids. The germline V gene has CDR1 SGHRS and CDR2 YFSETQ. Trimming took off 4 bases at V and 2 bases at J, with 12 bases between the two ends. CDR3 nucleotides: TGCGCCAGCAGCCGCGGACAGAGTAACACTGAAGCTTTCTTT. Its protein product is CASSRGQSNTEAFF.

The chain couples TRBV5-6 to TRBJ2-5; D call uncertain. V was pared by 0 bases and J by 0 bases, with 9 bases between. CDR1 is SGHDT and CDR2 is YYEEEE in the germline V gene. The CDR3 is 15 amino acids. CDR3 nucleotides: TGTGCCAGCAGCTTGGGACTGCCCAACCAAGAGACCCAGTACTTC. Translating it yields CASSLGLPNQETQYF.

J is TRBJ1-2 and V is TRBV9; TRBD1 aligns across 8 bases. Per the germline V gene, CDR1 is SGDLS and CDR2 is YYNGEE. The CDR3 has 14 amino acids. Trimming cost V 2 bases and J 7 bases; bases outside gene matches: 7. Here the CDR3 reads CASSVPGGSSGYTF. The DNA for the CDR3 is TGTGCCAGCAGCGTCCCAGGGGGCAGTAGTGGCTACACCTTC. Drawing the rest from reference TRBV9 and TRBJ1-2, the complete variable domain is DSGVTQTPKHLITATGQRVTLRCSPRSGDLSVYWYQQSLDQGLQFLIQYYNGEERAKGNILERFSAQQFPDLHSELNLSSLELGDSALYFCASSVPGGSSGYTFGSGTRLTVV.

The DNA for the CDR3 is TGTGCCAGCAGTTTACGGGGGACTAGCGGGAGAGTGAATGAGCAGTTCTTC. Its translation is CASSLRGTSGRVNEQFF. The chain uses TRBV27 and TRBJ2-1; 14 bases line up with TRBD2. Trimming removed 2 bases from V and 7 bases from J; junction bases left unmatched: 7. Germline CDR1 reads MNHEY; CDR2 reads SMNVEV (reference sequence). The CDR3 has 17 amino acids.

The chain recombines TRBV9 with TRBJ2-5, with 7 bases fitting TRBD1. J lost 4 bases, V lost 0 bases, and 6 bases had no gene match. The CDR3 is 15 residues long. From germline, CDR1 is SGDLS and CDR2 YYNGEE. Written as DNA, the CDR3 is TGTGCCAGCAGCGTAGCCCAGGGGGTGGGAGAGACCCAGTACTTC. This encodes CASSVAQGVGETQYF.

With respect to this clone: Additional DNA sequences in this sample encode the identical CDR3. The chain links TRBV19 to TRBJ2-7, with 7 bases lining up with TRBD1. This CDR3 spans 15 amino acids. Germline V lookup: CDR1 LNHDA, CDR2 SQIVND (reference sequence). The V and J ends lost 5 bases and 2 bases, in that order; junction bases with no gene match: 9. The CDR3 sequence is CASSPGQRGPYEQYF. The DNA of the CDR3 is TGTGCCAGTAGTCCGGGACAGCGCGGACCCTACGAGCAGTACTTC.

This clone has a handful of counts. The rearrangement uses TRBV25-1 and TRBJ2-1, with 7 nucleotides matching TRBD2. The junction had 10 bases not matched to a gene; V was cut back by 5 bases and J by 9 bases. The germline gives CDR1 MGHDK, CDR2 SYGVNS. The CDR3 covers 14 residues. The CDR3 region has the DNA TGTGCCAGCAGTCTGGACTTGGGGGGGGGTGAGCAGTTCTTC. This encodes CASSLDLGGGEQFF.

DNA for the CDR3: TGTGCCAGCAGCGGAGGTGCAGGGAGGGGTGAGCAGTTCTTC. The encoded protein is CASSGGAGRGEQFF. The rearrangement links TRBV9 to TRBJ2-1, with TRBD2 matching 7 bases. Looked up from germline, CDR1 is SGDLS and CDR2 is YYNGEE. The CDR3 is 14 amino acids. V was pared by 3 bases and J by 9 bases, with 9 bases of the junction left unmatched.

The rearrangement links TRBV28 to TRBJ2-7, with a possible D match to TRBD2 (7 bases). CDR3 length: 15 residues. CDR1 is MDHEN, CDR2 SYDVKM, per germline. The V end lost 5 bases, the J end lost 0 bases, and 14 bases lay between the germline ends. CDR3 sequence reads: CASSPRGGSSYEQYF. The CDR3, as DNA: TGTGCCAGCAGTCCCCGCGGGGGCAGCTCCTACGAGCAGTACTTC.

J is TRBJ2-1 and V is TRBV28; D is unresolved. The germline CDR1 and CDR2 sequences are MDHEN and SYDVKM. Trimming left V 4 bases short and J 7 bases short, with 2 bases between. This CDR3 contains 10 residues. The CDR3 DNA follows: TGTGCCAGCAGTTCAAATGAGCAGTTCTTC. This translates into CASSSNEQFF.

The chain recombines TRBV11-2 with TRBJ2-7, with TRBD1 matching 7 bases. The germline CDR1 and CDR2 sequences are SGHAT and FQNNGV. The CDR3 totals 17 residues. J gave up 2 bases and V 2 bases, and 12 bases lay outside the gene matches. The CDR3 reads CASSLRVWGTETYEQYF. The DNA for the CDR3 is TGTGCCAGCAGCTTACGAGTATGGGGGACAGAGACCTACGAGCAGTACTTC.

Concerning this clone itself: Other DNA sequences from this sample encode an identical CDR3 as well. This rearrangement joins TRBV24-1 to TRBJ2-2, with a weak D call TRBD1 (6 bases). The germline gives CDR1 KGHDR, CDR2 SFDVKD. V was pared by 1 base and J by 5 bases, with 13 bases between. There are 16 residues in the CDR3. The CDR3 region is CATSDLRQGTTGELFF. CDR3 nucleotides: TGTGCCACCAGTGATTTAAGGCAGGGGACAACCGGGGAGCTGTTTTTT.

CDR3 nucleotide sequence: TGTGCCAGCAGCCATGGGGCCCTAGCGGGAGGAGAGCAGTACTTC. It translates to CASSHGALAGGEQYF. This chain joins TRBV3-1 (or the pseudogene TRBV3-2) and TRBJ2-7; 11 positions match TRBD2. Germline trimming cut 3 bases from V and 7 bases from J; bases unmatched to any gene: 8. The length of the CDR3 is 15 residues. The germline V gene has CDR1 LGHDT and CDR2 YNNKEL (reference sequence).

This clone occurred a few times. The rearrangement joins TRBV18 to TRBJ1-6, with 9 bases that match TRBD1. J lost 9 bases, V lost 3 bases, and 9 bases had no gene match. This CDR3 is 16 amino acids long. Germline CDR1 is KGHSH and CDR2 is LQKENI. For the CDR3, the DNA is TGTGCCAGCTCACCTTCGGGACAGGGACGTGGTTCACCCCTCCACTTT. It codes for CASSPSGQGRGSPLHF.

This chain links TRBV2 with TRBJ2-5; TRBD2 agrees at 9 bases. The germline gives CDR1 SNHLY, CDR2 FYNNEI. V lost 3 bases to trimming and J lost 7 bases; unmatched junction nucleotides: 9. This CDR3 has 15 amino acids. The CDR3 is CASSEVAGAEGTQYF. The CDR3, as DNA: TGTGCCAGCAGTGAGGTAGCGGGAGCTGAGGGGACCCAGTACTTC. Full variable domain (missing parts from reference TRBV2 and TRBJ2-5): EPEVTQTPSHQVTQMGQEVILRCVPISNHLYFYWYRQILGQKVEFLVSFYNNEISEKSEIFDDQFSVERPDGSNFTLKIRSTKLEDSAMYFCASSEVAGAEGTQYFGPGTRLLVL.

The gene calls are TRBV15 and TRBJ2-3; 8 bases agree with TRBD1. The CDR3 extends over 14 amino acids. The V gene's germline CDR1 is LNHNV and CDR2 YYDKDF (reference sequence). V dropped 5 bases and J dropped 2; count of bases not matched to a gene: 3. In nucleotides, the CDR3 is TGTGCCACCAGCCCAGGGGGCGTCACAGATACGCAGTATTTT. Translation: CATSPGGVTDTQYF.

This clone was seen only once. The rearrangement uses TRBV4-2 and TRBJ2-6; D is unclear. Germline V lookup: CDR1 LGHNA, CDR2 YNFKEQ. V gave up 3 bases and J gave up 0 bases, with 15 bases separating them. The CDR3 length is 18 residues. The CDR3 DNA is TGTGCCAGCAGCCACGACCCTCCCCAGGTCTCTGGGGCCAACGTCCTGACTTTC. It yields the protein CASSHDPPQVSGANVLTF.

The chain has TRBV19 and TRBJ1-3; 9 nucleotides align to TRBD1. Per germline, CDR1 LNHDA and CDR2 SQIVND (reference sequence). The length of the CDR3 is 16 residues. J lost 0 bases, V lost 5 bases, and 5 bases had no gene match. The CDR3 is CASSLGTGSSGNTIYF. DNA for the CDR3: TGTGCCAGTAGTCTTGGGACAGGGAGCTCTGGAAACACCATATATTTT.

This clone was detected once. V gene TRBV28 combines with J gene TRBJ2-3; D gene uncertain. Trimming shortened V by 4 bases and J by 6 bases, and 14 bases separated the two germline ends. This CDR3 spans 14 amino acids. The germline CDR1 and CDR2 sequences are MDHEN and SYDVKM. In DNA, the CDR3 is TGTGCCAGCAGTTCCCCACCAGGTGAGGATACGCAGTATTTT. Translating it yields CASSSPPGEDTQYF.

This sequence joins TRBV4-3 and TRBJ1-1, with D tentatively TRBD1 (6 bases). Germline values: CDR1 LGHNA, CDR2 YSLEER. The V end lost 1 base, the J end lost 7 bases, and 13 bases lay between the germline ends. The CDR3 consists of 14 residues. This CDR3 reads CASSQGTVQGEAFF. The CDR3 DNA is TGCGCCAGCAGCCAAGGGACAGTTCAGGGTGAAGCTTTCTTT.

The chain employs TRBV6-5 and TRBJ2-2; D might be TRBD2 (6 bases). The germline V and J ends were trimmed by 6 bases and 4 bases, with 15 bases remaining between them. Looked up from germline, CDR1 is MNHEY and CDR2 is SVGAGI. The length of the CDR3 is 15 residues. CDR3 DNA sequence: TGTGCCAGCAGGGGGAGGTATGGGGGCACCGGGGAGCTGTTTTTT. This gives the protein CASRGRYGGTGELFF.

The J gene is TRBJ2-7, the V gene TRBV5-5, with 7 bases identical to TRBD1. Germline CDR1 and CDR2: SGHKS and YYEKEE (reference sequence). CDR3 size: 14 residues. V dropped 0 bases and J dropped 5; count of bases not matched to a gene: 5. CDR3 sequence reads: CASSLGQGVDEQYF. CDR3 DNA: TGTGCCAGCAGCTTGGGCCAGGGGGTCGACGAGCAGTACTTC. The whole variable domain, remainder taken from reference TRBV5-5 and TRBJ2-7, is DAGVTQSPTHLIKTRGQQVTLRCSPISGHKSVSWYQQVLGQGPQFIFQYYEKEERGRGNFPDRFSARQFPNYSSELNVNALLLGDSALYLCASSLGQGVDEQYFGPGTRLTVT.

The chain combines TRBV29-1 with TRBJ1-1; 9 bases fit TRBD1. V gave up 6 bases and J gave up 4 bases; unmatched junction bases: 21. Germline loops: CDR1 SQVTM, CDR2 ANQGSEA. CDR3 length equals 18 residues. DNA of the CDR3: TGCAGCGTCCGTCCCGGGACAGGGTACGGCGTCTGGGGCACTGAAGCTTTCTTT. Encoded protein: CSVRPGTGYGVWGTEAFF. The variable domain in full, with the rest retrieved from reference TRBV29-1 and TRBJ1-1, is SAVISQKPSRDICQRGTSLTIQCQVDSQVTMMFWYRQQPGQSLTLIATANQGSEATYESGFVIDKFPISRPNLTFSTLTVSNMSPEDSSIYLCSVRPGTGYGVWGTEAFFGQGTRLTVV.